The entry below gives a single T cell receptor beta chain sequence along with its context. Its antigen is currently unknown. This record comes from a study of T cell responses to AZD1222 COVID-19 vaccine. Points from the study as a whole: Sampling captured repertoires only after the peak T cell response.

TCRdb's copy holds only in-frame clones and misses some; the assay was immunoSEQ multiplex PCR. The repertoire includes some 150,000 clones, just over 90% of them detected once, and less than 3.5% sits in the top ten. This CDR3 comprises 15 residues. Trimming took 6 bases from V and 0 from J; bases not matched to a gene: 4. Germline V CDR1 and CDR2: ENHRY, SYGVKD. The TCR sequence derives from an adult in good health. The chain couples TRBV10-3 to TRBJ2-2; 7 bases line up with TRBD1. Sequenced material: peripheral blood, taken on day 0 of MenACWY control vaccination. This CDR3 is CAIRPGGSNTGELFF. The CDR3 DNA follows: TGTGCCATCAGACCAGGGGGTTCGAACACCGGGGAGCTGTTTTTT.